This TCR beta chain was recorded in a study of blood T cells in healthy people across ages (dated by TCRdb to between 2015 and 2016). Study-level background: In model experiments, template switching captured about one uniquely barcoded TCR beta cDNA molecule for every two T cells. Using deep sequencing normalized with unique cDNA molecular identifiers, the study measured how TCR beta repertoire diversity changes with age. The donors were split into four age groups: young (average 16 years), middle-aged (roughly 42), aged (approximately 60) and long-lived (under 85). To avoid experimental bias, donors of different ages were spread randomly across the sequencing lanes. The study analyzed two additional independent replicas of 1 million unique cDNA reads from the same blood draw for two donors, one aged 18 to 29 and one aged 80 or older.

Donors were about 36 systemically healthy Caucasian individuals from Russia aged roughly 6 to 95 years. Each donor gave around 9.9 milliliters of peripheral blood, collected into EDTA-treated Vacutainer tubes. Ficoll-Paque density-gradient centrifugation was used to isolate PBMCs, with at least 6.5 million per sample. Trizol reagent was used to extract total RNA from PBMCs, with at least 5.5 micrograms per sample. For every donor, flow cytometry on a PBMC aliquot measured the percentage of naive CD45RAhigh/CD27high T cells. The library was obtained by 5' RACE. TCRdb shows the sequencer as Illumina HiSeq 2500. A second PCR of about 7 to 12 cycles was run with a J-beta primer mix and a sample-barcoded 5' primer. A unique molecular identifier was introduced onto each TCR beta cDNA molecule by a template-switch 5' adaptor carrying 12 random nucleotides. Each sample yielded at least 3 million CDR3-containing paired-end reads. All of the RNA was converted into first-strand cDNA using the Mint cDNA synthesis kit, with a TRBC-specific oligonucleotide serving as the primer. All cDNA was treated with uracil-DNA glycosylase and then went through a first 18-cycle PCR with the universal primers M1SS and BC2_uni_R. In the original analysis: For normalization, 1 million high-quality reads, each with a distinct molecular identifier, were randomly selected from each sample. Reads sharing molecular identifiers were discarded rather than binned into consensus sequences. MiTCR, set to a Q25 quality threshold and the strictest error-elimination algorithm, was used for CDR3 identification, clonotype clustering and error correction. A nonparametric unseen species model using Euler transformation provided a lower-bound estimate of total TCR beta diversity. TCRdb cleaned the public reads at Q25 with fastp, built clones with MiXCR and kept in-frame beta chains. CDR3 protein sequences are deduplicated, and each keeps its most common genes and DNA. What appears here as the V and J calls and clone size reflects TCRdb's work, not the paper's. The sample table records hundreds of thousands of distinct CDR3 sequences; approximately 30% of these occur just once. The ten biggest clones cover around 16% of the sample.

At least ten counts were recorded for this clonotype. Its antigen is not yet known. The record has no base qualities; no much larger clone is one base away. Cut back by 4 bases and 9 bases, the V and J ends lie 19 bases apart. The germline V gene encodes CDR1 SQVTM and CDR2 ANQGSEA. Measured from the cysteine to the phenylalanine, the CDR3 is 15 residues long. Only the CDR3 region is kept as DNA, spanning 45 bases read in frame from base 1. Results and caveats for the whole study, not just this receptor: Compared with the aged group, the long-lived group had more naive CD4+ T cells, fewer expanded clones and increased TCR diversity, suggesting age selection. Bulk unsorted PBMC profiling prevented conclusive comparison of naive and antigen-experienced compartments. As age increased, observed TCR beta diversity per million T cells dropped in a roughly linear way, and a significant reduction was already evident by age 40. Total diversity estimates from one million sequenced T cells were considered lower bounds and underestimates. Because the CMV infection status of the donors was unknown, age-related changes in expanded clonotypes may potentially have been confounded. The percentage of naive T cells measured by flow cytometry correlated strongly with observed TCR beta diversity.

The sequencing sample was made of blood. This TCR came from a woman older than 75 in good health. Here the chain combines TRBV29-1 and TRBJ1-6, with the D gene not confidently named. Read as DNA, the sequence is TGCAGCGTTGCGCTCTCGGGGAGCCGGGGTTCACCCCTCCACTTT. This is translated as CSVALSGSRGSPLHF.